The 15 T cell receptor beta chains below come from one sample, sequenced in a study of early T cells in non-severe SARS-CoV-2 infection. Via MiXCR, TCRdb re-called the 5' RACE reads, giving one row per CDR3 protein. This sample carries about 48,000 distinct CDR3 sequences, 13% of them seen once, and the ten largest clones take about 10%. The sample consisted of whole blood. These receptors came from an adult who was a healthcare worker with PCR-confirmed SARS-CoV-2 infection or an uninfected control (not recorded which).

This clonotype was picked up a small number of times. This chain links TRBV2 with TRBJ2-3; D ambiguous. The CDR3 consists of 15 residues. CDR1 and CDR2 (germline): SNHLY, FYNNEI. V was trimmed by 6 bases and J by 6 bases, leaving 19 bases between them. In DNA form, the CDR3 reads TGTGCCAGCAGCCCCCTTCTGGACCCGCCGGATACGCAGTATTTT. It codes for CASSPLLDPPDTQYF.

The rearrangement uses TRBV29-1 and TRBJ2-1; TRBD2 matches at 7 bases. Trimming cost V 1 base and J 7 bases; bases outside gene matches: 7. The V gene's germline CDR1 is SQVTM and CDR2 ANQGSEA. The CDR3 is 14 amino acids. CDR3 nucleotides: TGCAGCGTTGAAGGCGGGAGTGGGGCAAATGAGCAGTTCTTC. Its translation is CSVEGGSGANEQFF.

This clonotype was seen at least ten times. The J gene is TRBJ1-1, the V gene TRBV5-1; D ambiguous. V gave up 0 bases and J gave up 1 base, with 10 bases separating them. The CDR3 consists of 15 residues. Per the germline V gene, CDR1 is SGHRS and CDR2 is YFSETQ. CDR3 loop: CASSLASASNTEAFF. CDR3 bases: TGCGCCAGCAGCTTGGCCTCAGCTTCGAACACTGAAGCTTTCTTT. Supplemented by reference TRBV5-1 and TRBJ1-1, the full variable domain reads KAGVTQTPRYLIKTRGQQVTLSCSPISGHRSVSWYQQTPGQGLQFLFEYFSETQRNKGNFPGRFSGRQFSNSRSEMNVSTLELGDSALYLCASSLASASNTEAFFGQGTRLTVV.

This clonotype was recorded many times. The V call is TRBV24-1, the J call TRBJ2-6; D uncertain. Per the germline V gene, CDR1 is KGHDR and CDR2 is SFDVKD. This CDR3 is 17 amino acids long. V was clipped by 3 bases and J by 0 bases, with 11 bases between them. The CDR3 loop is CATSDPARNSGANVLTF. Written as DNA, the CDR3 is TGTGCCACCAGTGATCCCGCCCGTAACTCTGGGGCCAACGTCCTGACTTTC.

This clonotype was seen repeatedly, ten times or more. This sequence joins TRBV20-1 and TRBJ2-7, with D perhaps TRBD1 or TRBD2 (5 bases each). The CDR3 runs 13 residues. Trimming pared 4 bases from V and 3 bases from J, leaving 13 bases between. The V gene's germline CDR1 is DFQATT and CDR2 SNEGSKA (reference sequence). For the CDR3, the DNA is TGCAGTGCTACGGGGACGGCGATCTACGAGCAGTACTTC. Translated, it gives CSATGTAIYEQYF.

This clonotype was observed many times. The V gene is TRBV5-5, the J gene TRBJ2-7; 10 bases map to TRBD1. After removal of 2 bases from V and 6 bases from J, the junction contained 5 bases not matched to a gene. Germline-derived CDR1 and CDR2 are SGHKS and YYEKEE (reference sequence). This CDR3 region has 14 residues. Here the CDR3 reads CASSFYRTGGEQYF. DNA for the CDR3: TGTGCCAGCAGCTTTTACCGGACAGGGGGCGAGCAGTACTTC.

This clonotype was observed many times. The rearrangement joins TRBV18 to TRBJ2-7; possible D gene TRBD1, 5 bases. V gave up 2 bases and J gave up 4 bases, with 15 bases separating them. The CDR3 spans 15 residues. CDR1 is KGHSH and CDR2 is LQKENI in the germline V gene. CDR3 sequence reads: CASSPARTISYEQYF. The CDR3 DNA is TGTGCCAGCTCACCAGCTCGGACAATCTCTTACGAGCAGTACTTC.

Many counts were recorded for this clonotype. CDR3 amino acids: CASSHPSMNTEAFF. The CDR3 nucleotides read TGCGCCAGCAGCCATCCAAGCATGAACACTGAAGCTTTCTTT. The rearrangement uses TRBV4-1 and TRBJ1-1; D ambiguous. This CDR3 has 14 amino acids. V was clipped by 3 bases and J by 0 bases, with 8 bases between them. Germline loops: CDR1 MGHRA, CDR2 YSYEKL.

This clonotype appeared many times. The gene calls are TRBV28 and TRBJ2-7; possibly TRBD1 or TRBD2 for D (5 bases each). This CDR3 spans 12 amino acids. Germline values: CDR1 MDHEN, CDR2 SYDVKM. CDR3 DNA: TGTGCAATCGGGGCAGGACCCTACGAGCAGTACTTC. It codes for CAIGAGPYEQYF.

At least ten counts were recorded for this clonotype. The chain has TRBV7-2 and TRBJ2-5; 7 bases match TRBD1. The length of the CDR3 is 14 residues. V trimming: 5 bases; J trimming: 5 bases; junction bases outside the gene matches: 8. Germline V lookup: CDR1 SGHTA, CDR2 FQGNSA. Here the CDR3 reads CASSPRQGKETQYF. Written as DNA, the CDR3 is TGTGCCAGCAGCCCGAGACAGGGAAAGGAGACCCAGTACTTC.

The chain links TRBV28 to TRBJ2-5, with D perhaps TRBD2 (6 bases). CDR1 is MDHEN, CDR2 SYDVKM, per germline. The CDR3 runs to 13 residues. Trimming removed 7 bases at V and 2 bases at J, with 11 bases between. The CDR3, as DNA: TGTGCCAGCAACTATCGGGAGCAAGAGACCCAGTACTTC. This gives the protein CASNYREQETQYF.

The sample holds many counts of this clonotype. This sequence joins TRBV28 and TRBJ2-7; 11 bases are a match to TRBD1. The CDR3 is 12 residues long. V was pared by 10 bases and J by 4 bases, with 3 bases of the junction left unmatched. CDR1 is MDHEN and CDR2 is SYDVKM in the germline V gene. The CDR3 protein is CAIGQGAYEQYF. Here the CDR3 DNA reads TGTGCCATCGGACAGGGGGCTTACGAGCAGTACTTC.

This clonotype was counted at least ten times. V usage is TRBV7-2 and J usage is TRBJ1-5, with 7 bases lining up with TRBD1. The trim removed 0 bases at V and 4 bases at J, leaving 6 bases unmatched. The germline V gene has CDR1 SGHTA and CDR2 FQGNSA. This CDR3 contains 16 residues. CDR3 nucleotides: TGTGCCAGCAGCTTAGCAGGGGGCGCATCGAATCAGCCCCAGCATTTT. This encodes CASSLAGGASNQPQHF.

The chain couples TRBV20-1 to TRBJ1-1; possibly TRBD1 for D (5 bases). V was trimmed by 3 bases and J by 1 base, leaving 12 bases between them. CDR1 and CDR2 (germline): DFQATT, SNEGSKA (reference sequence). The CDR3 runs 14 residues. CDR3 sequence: CSASRGSQNTEAFF. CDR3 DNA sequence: TGCAGTGCTAGTAGGGGCAGTCAGAACACTGAAGCTTTCTTT.

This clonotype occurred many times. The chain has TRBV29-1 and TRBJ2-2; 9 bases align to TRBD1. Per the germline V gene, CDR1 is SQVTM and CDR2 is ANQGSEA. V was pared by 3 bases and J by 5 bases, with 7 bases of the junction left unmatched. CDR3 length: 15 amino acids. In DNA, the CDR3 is TGCAGCGTTGAGGACGACAGGGGGAGGACCGGGGAGCTGTTTTTT. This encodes CSVEDDRGRTGELFF.